This TCR beta chain is drawn from a study of blood T cell repertoires in COVID-19. Study-level information: T cells, B-cell-depleted T cells, or PBMCs provided the cDNA or gDNA that served as material.

In the source study's methods: How many nucleated cells were present was estimated from reference gene primer amplification. Data came from immunoSEQ multiplex PCR; TCRdb stores just in-frame clones and leaves some out. That table furnishes V, J and clone size, whereas the DNA furnished D and trimming. The sample shows about 81,000 clones, approximately 89% of them seen only once. This CDR3 is built from 15 residues. V was pared by 4 bases and J by 8 bases, with 17 bases between. Per germline, CDR1 KGHDR and CDR2 SFDVKD. The rearrangement uses TRBV24-1 and TRBJ2-1, with D possibly TRBD2 on 5 matching bases. The source of this sequence is a man aged 70-80 years with active or convalescent COVID-19. The sequencing input was peripheral blood. The CDR3: CATSDPSPAGDEQFF. The CDR3 nucleotides are TGTGCCACCAGTGACCCGTCGCCGGCCGGGGATGAGCAGTTCTTC.